The 31 T cell receptor beta chains below all came from one sample that was sequenced in a study of T cells in Graves' hyperthyroidism and ophthalmopathy. RNA transcripts were the template for amplifying TCR beta CDR3 regions. First-round RT-PCR of the TCR CDR3 relied on the HTBI primer set. MiXCR was run by TCRdb on the multiplex PCR reads, yielding one entry per CDR3 protein. The sample lists hundreds of thousands of distinct CDR3 sequences, about 18% occurring once. The sample consisted of blood. These receptors came from a woman between 18 and 29 years old with Graves' hyperthyroidism.

This clonotype has at least ten counts. The chain uses TRBV7-2 and TRBJ2-5, with a tentative D call TRBD1 (5 bases). There are 14 residues in the CDR3. Trimming removed 2 bases at V and 4 bases at J, with 11 bases between. Germline lookup yields CDR1 SGHTA and CDR2 FQGNSA. In DNA form, the CDR3 reads TGTGCCAGCAGCTTAATGGGGCGCGGAGAGACCCAGTACTTC. This codes for CASSLMGRGETQYF.

This clonotype has at least ten counts. The V and J genes are TRBV2 and TRBJ1-2, with D unresolved. The CDR3 runs 13 residues. Trimming took off 1 base at V and 8 bases at J, with 11 bases between the two ends. The germline V gene encodes CDR1 SNHLY and CDR2 FYNNEI. The CDR3 region is CASSEGPLQGYTF. The CDR3 DNA follows: TGTGCCAGCAGTGAAGGTCCTCTCCAAGGCTACACCTTC.

This clonotype was seen at least ten times. The V gene is TRBV6-4, the J gene TRBJ1-1; D unclear. V was clipped by 5 bases and J by 2 bases, with 9 bases between them. Germline-derived CDR1 and CDR2 are MRHNA and SNTAGT. The CDR3 spans 13 residues. CDR3 DNA sequence: TGTGCCAGCAGTCGGACGGGAAACACTGAAGCTTTCTTT. Translating it yields CASSRTGNTEAFF.

This clonotype has a count of ten or more. J is TRBJ1-6 and V is TRBV7-6; D ambiguous. V gave up 4 bases and J gave up 3 bases, with 13 bases separating them. This CDR3 has 16 amino acids. Germline assignment: CDR1 SGHVS and CDR2 FNYEAQ. CDR3 nucleotides: TGTGCCAGCAGCTCGGCGGAGGACGGCTATAATTCACCCCTCCACTTT. Protein: CASSSAEDGYNSPLHF.

Ten or more counts support this clonotype. This chain joins TRBV30 and TRBJ1-5; D remains ambiguous. The V gene lost 0 bases and the J gene lost 0 bases, with 12 bases spanning the gap. The germline V gene has CDR1 GTSNPN and CDR2 SVGIG (reference sequence). CDR3 length: 16 residues. The DNA for the CDR3 is TGTGCCTGGAGTGTAACCGGATGGGGTAGCAATCAGCCCCAGCATTTT. It is translated as CAWSVTGWGSNQPQHF.

This clonotype was picked up many times. This chain joins TRBV20-1 and TRBJ2-7; possible D gene TRBD2, 6 bases. This CDR3 has 12 amino acids. From germline, CDR1 is DFQATT and CDR2 SNEGSKA (reference sequence). V dropped 6 bases and J dropped 3 bases, with 12 bases sitting between them. CDR3 nucleotides: TGCAGTGCAACCGGGAGTCGCTACGAGCAGTACTTC. Protein sequence: CSATGSRYEQYF.

This clonotype was seen ten or more times. The chain is built from TRBV4-1 and TRBJ2-7; 10 positions match TRBD2. Germline V gene lookup returns CDR1 MGHRA and CDR2 YSYEKL. Germline trimming cut 0 bases from V and 6 bases from J; bases unmatched to any gene: 11. This CDR3 region has 17 residues. CDR3 amino acids: CASSQERRLAGVREQYF. The CDR3 nucleotides read TGCGCCAGCAGCCAAGAGAGGCGGCTAGCGGGGGTACGCGAGCAGTACTTC.

This clonotype was counted many times. The CDR3 DNA reads TGTGCCAGCAGTTACGTCAGGGGGGTAGTGGCTGAAGCTTTCTTT. Translation gives CASSYVRGVVAEAFF. The rearrangement uses TRBV6-5 and TRBJ1-1; TRBD1 aligns across 7 bases. Germline trimming cut 2 bases from V and 6 bases from J; bases unmatched to any gene: 9. CDR1 is MNHEY and CDR2 is SVGAGI in the germline V gene. The CDR3 sequence is 15 residues long.

This clonotype was counted ten times or more. The chain recombines TRBV5-1 with TRBJ2-7; tentatively, D is TRBD2 (6 bases). There are 13 residues in the CDR3. Deletions cut 0 bases from V and 6 bases from J, with 10 bases between. Germline V CDR1 and CDR2: SGHRS, YFSETQ. CDR3 nucleotide sequence: TGCGCCAGCAGCTTGGCCGTCGGGGGCGAGCAGTACTTC. It codes for CASSLAVGGEQYF.

CDR3 protein: CASSYGGASQLGYTF. As DNA, the CDR3 is TGTGCCAGCAGTTACGGAGGGGCCTCTCAACTCGGCTACACCTTC. V is TRBV6-2 or TRBV6-3 and J is TRBJ1-2, with D possibly matching TRBD1 (5 bases). Germline-derived CDR1 and CDR2 are MNHEY and SVGEGT. The CDR3 spans 15 residues. V gave up 2 bases and J gave up 8 bases, with 18 bases separating them.

This clonotype appeared many times. This chain links TRBV6-5 with TRBJ1-5; 10 positions agree with TRBD1. Germline loops: CDR1 MNHEY, CDR2 SVGAGI. The CDR3 length is 17 residues. With 2 bases clipped from V and 7 bases from J, the junction kept 11 bases outside the gene matches. The DNA of the CDR3 is TGTGCCAGCAGTTACCCAGTCGGGACAGGGGAGGACCAGCCCCAGCATTTT. Its translation: CASSYPVGTGEDQPQHF.

This clonotype was found many times. The chain couples TRBV4-2 to TRBJ1-2; TRBD1 aligns across 8 bases. J was trimmed by 6 bases and V by 2 bases; bases with no gene match: 5. The CDR3 has 14 amino acids. The germline V gene encodes CDR1 LGHNA and CDR2 YNFKEQ. The CDR3 sequence: CASSQLGQGDGYTF. The CDR3 DNA follows: TGTGCCAGCAGCCAACTAGGACAGGGCGATGGCTACACCTTC.

The chain carries TRBV13 and TRBJ2-7; TRBD1 aligns across 8 bases. Germline lookup yields CDR1 PRHDT and CDR2 FYEKMQ (reference sequence). The CDR3 runs to 15 residues. Trimming at V came to 5 bases and at J to 6 bases, leaving 12 bases not matched to a gene. CDR3 coding DNA: TGTGCCAGCAGCCCTCGGACAGGGAGCTCCCCCGAGCAGTACTTC. Translating gives CASSPRTGSSPEQYF.

At least ten counts were recorded for this clonotype. This chain links TRBV6-2 or TRBV6-3 with TRBJ2-7; TRBD1 or TRBD2 may be the D gene (5 bases each). Germline loops: CDR1 MNHEY, CDR2 SVGEGT. CDR3 length: 18 residues. Trimming removed 0 bases from V and 2 bases from J, with 20 bases in between. The CDR3 protein is CASSYSPGTWVGPYEQYF. The CDR3, as DNA: TGTGCCAGCAGTTACTCCCCGGGGACGTGGGTGGGACCCTACGAGCAGTACTTC.

This clonotype was counted many times. The rearrangement uses TRBV28 and TRBJ1-5; 7 nucleotides match TRBD1. J was trimmed by 8 bases and V by 6 bases; bases with no gene match: 10. This CDR3 has 14 amino acids. Germline V CDR1 and CDR2: MDHEN, SYDVKM. This CDR3 is CASRPGQAKEPQHF. The CDR3 DNA follows: TGTGCCAGCAGACCCGGACAGGCCAAAGAGCCCCAGCATTTT.

This clonotype was detected ten times or more. An end of the junction does not agree with germline; a read error may underlie this. The chain has TRBV7-3 and TRBJ1-1, with TRBD1 matching 7 bases. Germline V gene lookup returns CDR1 SGHTA and CDR2 FQGTGA. This CDR3 comprises 13 residues. CDR3 region: CASGQEVNTEAFF. DNA of the CDR3: TGTGCCAGCGGACAGGAGGTAAACACTGAAGCCTTCTTT.

As DNA, the CDR3 is TGCAGCGTTGAAGGGTCCAGGGCTGAGACCCAGTACTTC. Protein product: CSVEGSRAETQYF. The chain is built from TRBV29-1 and TRBJ2-5, with D possibly TRBD1 on 5 matching bases. This CDR3 spans 13 amino acids. Germline CDR1 reads SQVTM; CDR2 reads ANQGSEA. V was cut by 1 base and J by 5 bases, with 11 bases left in between.

This clonotype was seen ten or more times. The chain recombines TRBV12-3 or TRBV12-4 with TRBJ2-7; 7 positions agree with TRBD1. The ends lost 7 bases at V and 2 bases at J; junction bases unmatched: 5. The length of the CDR3 is 13 residues. CDR3 coding DNA: TGTGCCAGCAAGGGACAGAGTACCTACGAGCAGTACTTC. Translation gives CASKGQSTYEQYF.

As regards this clonotype: The junction shows a germline mismatch at one end, possibly a read error. The V gene is TRBV7-8, the J gene TRBJ2-7; the D is unclear. Germline V gene data show CDR1 as SGHVS and CDR2 as FQNEAQ. The length of the CDR3 is 14 residues. The CDR3: CASSQLARTYEQYF. The CDR3 DNA sequence: TGCGCCAGCAGCCAATTAGCCAGAACCTACGAGCAGTACTTC.

There are a few counts of this clonotype. This sequence may be a read error, since a much larger clone differs from it by one base. This chain connects TRBV29-1 to TRBJ1-1; the match to TRBD1 covers 7 bases. The CDR3 totals 12 residues. The germline V gene encodes CDR1 SQVTM and CDR2 ANQGSEA. The chain's CDR3 is CSVTQGNTEACF. CDR3 sequence (DNA): TGCAGCGTTACACAGGGGAACACTGAAGCTTGCTTT.

This clonotype has a count of ten or more. The chain couples TRBV6-5 to TRBJ2-2; 8 bases map to TRBD2. The CDR3 has 15 residues. V was pared by 7 bases and J by 4 bases, with 8 bases of the junction left unmatched. Germline V gene sequence: CDR1 MNHEY, CDR2 SVGAGI. CDR3 sequence: CASTSGGGGTGELFF. The CDR3 DNA reads as TGTGCCAGCACCTCGGGGGGGGGCGGCACCGGGGAGCTGTTTTTT.

This clonotype was observed many times. This chain joins TRBV5-6 and TRBJ2-5, with D unresolved. V shed 4 bases and J shed 2 bases, with 9 bases lying between them. CDR1 SGHDT and CDR2 YYEEEE come from the germline V gene. The CDR3 has 13 amino acids. The CDR3 nucleotides read TGTGCCAGCAGCCATCGAGATCAAGAGACCCAGTACTTC. Its protein product is CASSHRDQETQYF.

The CDR3 protein is CASSQDELTTGELFF. Written as DNA, the CDR3 is TGTGCCAGCAGCCAAGATGAACTGACCACCGGGGAGCTGTTTTTT. V usage is TRBV3-1 and J usage is TRBJ2-2; D gene uncertain. Germline CDR1 and CDR2: LGHDT and YNNKEL (reference sequence). The CDR3 is 15 amino acids. Trimming stripped 0 bases from V and 4 bases from J, with 9 bases between.

This clonotype was counted many times. This sequence joins TRBV20-1 and TRBJ1-5, with 8 nucleotides matching TRBD1. With V trimmed by 4 bases and J by 1 base, 6 bases remained unmatched. The CDR3 covers 15 residues. Germline V gene sequence: CDR1 DFQATT, CDR2 SNEGSKA (reference sequence). Written as DNA, the CDR3 is TGCAGTGCTACGACAGGGGCCTACAGCAATCAGCCCCAGCATTTT. Its translation: CSATTGAYSNQPQHF.

This clonotype was counted many times. The chain carries TRBV2 and TRBJ2-5, with TRBD2 identical over 8 bases. V lost 1 base to trimming and J lost 5 bases; unmatched junction nucleotides: 15. This CDR3 comprises 18 residues. CDR1 and CDR2 from the germline V gene are SNHLY and FYNNEI. CDR3 coding DNA: TGTGCCAGCAGTGAAGAGAACGCTAGCGGGCCCGCGGGGGAGACCCAGTACTTC. This sequence encodes CASSEENASGPAGETQYF.

This clonotype was seen repeatedly, ten times or more. The chain links TRBV15 to TRBJ1-1; 8 nucleotides agree with TRBD1. J was trimmed by 1 base and V by 11 bases; bases with no gene match: 6. Germline CDR1 is LNHNV and CDR2 is YYDKDF (reference sequence). This CDR3 spans 13 amino acids. DNA for the CDR3: TGTGCCGCCCGGACAGGGACGAACACTGAAGCTTTCTTT. Translation gives CAARTGTNTEAFF.

The CDR3 spells CASTMTGGTRGYTF. The CDR3 bases are TGCGCCAGCACCATGACAGGGGGCACACGGGGCTACACCTTC. The chain couples TRBV5-1 to TRBJ1-2, with TRBD1 identical over 10 bases. The J segment lost 8 bases and the V segment lost 6 bases, leaving 10 bases of the junction unmatched. Germline V gene data show CDR1 as SGHRS and CDR2 as YFSETQ. This CDR3 is 14 amino acids long.

This clonotype has a count of ten or more. The chain uses TRBV20-1 and TRBJ1-2; 7 positions match TRBD1. Germline CDR1 and CDR2: DFQATT and SNEGSKA (reference sequence). There are 15 residues in the CDR3. J was trimmed by 2 bases and V by 1 base; bases with no gene match: 7. The CDR3 coding sequence is TGCAGTGCTAGAGCTTTCTCACAGGGGAACTATGGCTACACCTTC. This codes for CSARAFSQGNYGYTF.

This clonotype was detected ten times or more. V is TRBV2 and J is TRBJ2-7; 8 nucleotides match TRBD1. Germline-derived CDR1 and CDR2 are SNHLY and FYNNEI. V was clipped by 5 bases and J by 2 bases; unmatched bases: 8. There are 15 residues in the CDR3. The CDR3: CASSIPGQAAYEQYF. The DNA of the CDR3 is TGTGCCAGCAGTATTCCGGGACAGGCCGCCTACGAGCAGTACTTC.

This clonotype was found many times. The V call is TRBV11-2, the J call TRBJ1-1; D is perhaps TRBD1 (5 bases). Looked up from germline, CDR1 is SGHAT and CDR2 is FQNNGV. Trimming left V 0 bases short and J 4 bases short, with 12 bases between. The CDR3 consists of 15 residues. CDR3 amino acids: CASSLDRGGSTEAFF. Here the CDR3 DNA reads TGTGCCAGCAGCTTAGATAGGGGAGGAAGCACTGAAGCTTTCTTT.

In its sample, this clonotype was seen many times. The V gene is TRBV10-3, the J gene TRBJ2-2; D remains ambiguous. There are 14 residues in the CDR3. Germline V gives CDR1 ENHRY, CDR2 SYGVKD. Trimming removed 3 bases at V and 5 bases at J, with 10 bases between. CDR3 DNA sequence: TGTGCCATCAGTGATGCGACCCCGACCGGGGAGCTGTTTTTT. Protein sequence: CAISDATPTGELFF.